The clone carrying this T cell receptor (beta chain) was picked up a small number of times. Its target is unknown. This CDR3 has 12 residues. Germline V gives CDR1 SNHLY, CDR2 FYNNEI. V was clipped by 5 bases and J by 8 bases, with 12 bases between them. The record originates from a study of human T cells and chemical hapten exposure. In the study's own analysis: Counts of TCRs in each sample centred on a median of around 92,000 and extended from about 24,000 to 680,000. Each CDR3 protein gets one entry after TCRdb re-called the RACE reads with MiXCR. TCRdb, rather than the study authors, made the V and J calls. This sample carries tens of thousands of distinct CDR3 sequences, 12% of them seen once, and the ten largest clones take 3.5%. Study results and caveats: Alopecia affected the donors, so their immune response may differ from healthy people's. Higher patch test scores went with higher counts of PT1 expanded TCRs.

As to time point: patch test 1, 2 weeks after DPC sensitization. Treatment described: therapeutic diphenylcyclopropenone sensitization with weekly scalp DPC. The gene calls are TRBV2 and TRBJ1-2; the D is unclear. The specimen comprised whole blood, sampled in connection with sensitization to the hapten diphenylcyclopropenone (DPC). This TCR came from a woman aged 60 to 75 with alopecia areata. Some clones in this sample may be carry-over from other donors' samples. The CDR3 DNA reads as TGTGCCAGCAGTTCCTCTTTCGGGGGCTACACCTTC. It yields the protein CASSSSFGGYTF. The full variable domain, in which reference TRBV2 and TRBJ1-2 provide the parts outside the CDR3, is EPEVTQTPSHQVTQMGQEVILRCVPISNHLYFYWYRQILGQKVEFLVSFYNNEISEKSEIFDDQFSVERPDGSNFTLKIRSTKLEDSAMYFCASSSSFGGYTFGSGTRLTVV.